This TCR beta chain was captured by sequencing in a study of T cells after yellow fever vaccination. Each CDR3 protein is one row after TCRdb ran MiXCR on the 5' RACE reads. The sample shows 300,000 to 350,000 distinct CDR3 sequences, about 10% of them seen only once. This clonotype was recorded a few times. CDR3 length: 15 amino acids. This TCR derives from a young man who received the YFV17D yellow fever vaccine. The rearrangement links TRBV3-2 to TRBJ1-5; the D call in the table, TRBD1, was not verified against the DNA. TRBV3-2 is tagged as a pseudogene. The sample here was CD4+ T cells sorted from PBMCs, taken 45 days after the yellow fever booster vaccination. The CDR3 nucleotides read TGTGCCAGCAGCCGAGGGAAGGGGGGCAATCAGCCCCAGCATTTT. It encodes CASSRGKGGNQPQHF.